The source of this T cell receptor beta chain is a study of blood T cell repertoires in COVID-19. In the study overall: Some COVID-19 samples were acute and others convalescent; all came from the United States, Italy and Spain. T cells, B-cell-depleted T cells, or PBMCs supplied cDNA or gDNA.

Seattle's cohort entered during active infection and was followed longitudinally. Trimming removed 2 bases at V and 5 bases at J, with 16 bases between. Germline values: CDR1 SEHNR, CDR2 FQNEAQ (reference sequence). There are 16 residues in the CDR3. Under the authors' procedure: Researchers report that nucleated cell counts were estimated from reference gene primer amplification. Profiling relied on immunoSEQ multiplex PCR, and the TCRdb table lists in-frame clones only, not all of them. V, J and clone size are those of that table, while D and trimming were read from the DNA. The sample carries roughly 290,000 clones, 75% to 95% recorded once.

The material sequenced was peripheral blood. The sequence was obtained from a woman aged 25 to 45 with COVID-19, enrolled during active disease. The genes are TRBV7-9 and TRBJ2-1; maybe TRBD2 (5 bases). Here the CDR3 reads CASSLSPSGRDNEQFF. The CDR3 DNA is TGTGCCAGCAGCTTAAGTCCGAGCGGCCGAGACAATGAGCAGTTCTTC.